The 2 T cell receptor beta chains below were found in one sample sequenced in a study of response to subunit inactivated influenza vaccine. TCRdb re-analysed the RT-PCR reads in MiXCR, keeping a single row per CDR3 protein. The table lists hundreds of thousands of distinct CDR3 sequences, 15% to 17% of them singletons, with 11% in the top ten. The source material was PBMCs from blood, sampled about 12 days after vaccination. The receptors here all came from a man aged 45-65 years who received an inactivated influenza vaccine.

The rearrangement joins TRBV3-1 to TRBJ1-1; D call uncertain. This CDR3 is 14 amino acids long. CDR1 LGHDT and CDR2 YNNKEL come from the germline V gene (reference sequence). The V gene lost 0 bases and the J gene lost 6 bases, with 11 bases spanning the gap. CDR3 bases: TGTGCCAGCAGCCAAGACGTGAAGGGCTCTGAAGCTTTCTTT. Its protein product is CASSQDVKGSEAFF.

V and J are TRBV15 and TRBJ2-7; D is ambiguous. The germline V and J ends were trimmed by 0 bases and 5 bases, with 11 bases remaining between them. The CDR3 totals 14 residues. The germline V gene encodes CDR1 LNHNV and CDR2 YYDKDF (reference sequence). CDR3 amino acids: CATSRDPAVHEQYF. CDR3 sequence (DNA): TGTGCCACCAGCAGAGATCCGGCTGTCCACGAGCAGTACTTC.